A selection of T cell receptor beta chains follows, all from one sample in a study of blood T cell repertoires in COVID-19. Sequencing used immunoSEQ multiplex PCR; TCRdb keeps in-frame clones, though not all of them. In the table there are about 210,000 clones, approximately 88% of which are singletons. Input material: PBMCs or T cells enriched from blood (not recorded which). Receptors were obtained from a man younger than 30 with acute COVID-19. The CDR3 runs from the conserved cysteine through the conserved F or W. D genes are given only for firm matches. Not all rows give a size; the values are once, few, many and, for expanded clones, a class.

cdr3_nt | cdr3_aa | d_call | v_call | clone_size | j_call
TGTGCCAGCAGCTCCGGACAGGGGGCTTCCTACGAGCAGTACTTC | CASSSGQGASYEQYF | TRBD1 | TRBV7-2 | . | TRBJ2-7
TGTGCCAGTAGTGCCCAGTCGGGCTACACCTTC | CASSAQSGYTF | . | TRBV19 | . | TRBJ1-2
TGTGCCAGCAGTGGTTACAGGGATCACGGGGAGCTGTTTTTT | CASSGYRDHGELFF | . | TRBV25-1 | . | TRBJ2-2
TGTGCCAGCAGCGTGGGACTAGCGGTGATGTCAGATACGCAGTATTTT | CASSVGLAVMSDTQYF | TRBD2 | TRBV9 | . | TRBJ2-3
TGTGCCAGTAGTATATTAGCGGGAGGGCCCGTGGAGCTGTTTTTT | CASSILAGGPVELFF | TRBD2 | TRBV19 | . | TRBJ2-2
TGCGCCAGCAGCTTGGGGTTCGGGGGGCGCAACACAGATACGCAGTATTTT | CASSLGFGGRNTDTQYF | . | TRBV5-1 | once | TRBJ2-3
TGTGCCAGCAGTTCTCCATACCAGGGGCCCACTGAAGCTTTCTTT | CASSSPYQGPTEAFF | . | TRBV28 | . | TRBJ1-1
TGTGCCAGTAGTAAAGACAGTTTCGGCAATCAGCCCCAGCATTTT | CASSKDSFGNQPQHF | . | TRBV19 | . | TRBJ1-5
TGCGCCAGCAGCTCAGACAGAAACTACGAGCAGTACTTC | CASSSDRNYEQYF | . | TRBV5-1 | . | TRBJ2-7
TGTGCCAGCAGCTTAGCGCCTAGCGGGACTTCAGATACGCAGTATTTT | CASSLAPSGTSDTQYF | TRBD2 | TRBV11-2 | . | TRBJ2-3
TGTGCCAGTAGGCGGGGCTCCGGGGGGGGCGCGAACACCGGGGAGCTGTTTTTT | CASRRGSGGGANTGELFF | TRBD2 | TRBV19 | . | TRBJ2-2
TGTGCCAGCAGACGAGACAGTTCGGGAAACACCATATATTTT | CASRRDSSGNTIYF | . | TRBV6-5 | . | TRBJ1-3
TGTGCCAGCAGTTTCCTGGGACAGGGGTCTAATGAAAAACTGTTTTTT | CASSFLGQGSNEKLFF | TRBD1 | TRBV28 | . | TRBJ1-4
TGTGCCACCAGTGACCGGGTAGCGGACTACAATGAGCAGTTCTTC | CATSDRVADYNEQFF | . | TRBV24-1 | . | TRBJ2-1
TGTGCCAGCAGCTCGTTTACAGGTTCGTACACTGAAGCTTTCTTT | CASSSFTGSYTEAFF | . | TRBV7-2 | . | TRBJ1-1
TGTGCCAGCACCGGGACTGGCGGGAGGGCCTCATACGAGCAGTACTTC | CASTGTGGRASYEQYF | TRBD2 | TRBV25-1 | few | TRBJ2-7
TGCGCCAGCAGCCATCTAGCGGGAGGGCCCTCAGGCGGGGAGCTGTTTTTT | CASSHLAGGPSGGELFF | TRBD2 | TRBV4-1 | once | TRBJ2-2
TGTGCCAGTAGTCCCCGGACAGGAGACGGCTACACCTTC | CASSPRTGDGYTF | TRBD1 | TRBV19 | . | TRBJ1-2
TGTGCCAGTAGTATCACAAACAGGGGAAACGAGCAGTACTTC | CASSITNRGNEQYF | TRBD1 | TRBV19 | . | TRBJ2-7
TGTGCCAGCAGCTTAGCGGGGAGGGCCGACAATGAGCAGTTCTTC | CASSLAGRADNEQFF | TRBD2 | TRBV11-3 | . | TRBJ2-1
TGTGCCAGCAGCTTAAGCCAGGGGGCGCACGAAGATACGCAGTATTTT | CASSLSQGAHEDTQYF | TRBD1 | TRBV7-6 | . | TRBJ2-3
TGTGCCAGCAGTCCACTAGCGGGAGGATCTTTCTTC | CASSPLAGGSFF | TRBD2 | TRBV12-3/TRBV12-4 | . | TRBJ2-1
TGTGCCAGCAGTACCCGACAAAGCCCGAACACTGAAGCTTTCTTT | CASSTRQSPNTEAFF | . | TRBV28 | . | TRBJ1-1
TGTGCCAGCAGGTCTAGCGACCTCCAGTACTTC | CASRSSDLQYF | . | TRBV12-3/TRBV12-4 | . | TRBJ2-4